This is a list of T cell receptor beta chains from one sample in a study of T cells expressing NK-cell markers. TCRdb re-called the 5' RACE reads and catalogs CDR3 proteins one per entry, DNA excluded. The sample table sets out roughly 390,000 distinct CDR3 sequences. The sample comprised blood T cells: a sorted CD56 or NKG2C T cell subset, CD4+ or CD8+ T cells, or bulk PBMC T cells (not recorded which). The receptors were gathered from a man aged 18 to 69 in good health. The CDR3 runs from the conserved cysteine through the conserved F or W. Each record gives: CDR3 length, V gene, J gene, CDR3 protein.

>18|TRBV19|TRBJ2-2
CASSIEIGLAGNTGELFF
>14|TRBV28|TRBJ1-2
CASSLTGFSYGYTF
>13|TRBV18|TRBJ2-7
CASSPLTEYEQYF
>14|TRBV29-1|TRBJ1-1
CSVLRQGSPTEAFF
>16|TRBV12-3/TRBV12-4|TRBJ2-1
CASSLGVRRGAGEQFF
>13|TRBV6-4|TRBJ1-1
CASSDTVNTEAFF
>11|TRBV7-9|TRBJ2-7
CASESAYEQYF
>14|TRBV7-2|TRBJ1-4
CASSAGVWGEKLFF
>20|TRBV27|TRBJ2-6
CASSPRPPQGVLSGANVLTF
>15|TRBV28|TRBJ1-3
CASSFRGQGADTIYF
>13|TRBV12-5|TRBJ2-7
CASGTIMAYEQYF
>15|TRBV5-1|TRBJ2-1
CASSLGAGRVNEQFF
>15|TRBV18|TRBJ1-1
CASSAYSQSNTEAFF
>15|TRBV27|TRBJ2-7
CASSYAGGPKYEQYF
>17|TRBV20-1|TRBJ2-3
CSARGTQRGRGTDTQYF
>11|TRBV7-9|TRBJ2-7
CALGFSYEQYF
>16|TRBV3-1|TRBJ1-3
CASSQDAGRSGNTIYF
>16|TRBV5-6|TRBJ2-5
CASSTLGGSAQETQYF
>15|TRBV4-2|TRBJ2-5
CASSERDRGSETQYF
>13|TRBV20-1|TRBJ1-1
CSASGRENTEAFF
>13|TRBV7-2|TRBJ1-2
CATESRGIYGYTF
>15|TRBV21-1|TRBJ2-7
CASSKANGYTYEQYF
>14|TRBV18|TRBJ1-2
CASSTYRDEHGYTF
>15|TRBV7-2|TRBJ2-2
CASSYNSGAGLELFF
>16|TRBV27|TRBJ1-5
CASSLRSAHSNQPQHF
>15|TRBV6-2/TRBV6-3|TRBJ2-7
CASREEVWGRDEQYF
>16|TRBV6-1|TRBJ1-5
CASSGSQGTLNQPQHF
>14|TRBV11-2|TRBJ1-4
CASSLGVLAEKLFF
>14|TRBV30|TRBJ1-2
CAWALTGVGYGYTF
>15|TRBV27|TRBJ2-1
CASTPDRVIPNEQFF
>13|TRBV30|TRBJ2-2
CAWSESGTGELFF
>14|TRBV5-6|TRBJ2-7
CASKERGARYEQYF